The rows below give T cell receptor beta chains drawn from one sample of a study of blood T cell repertoires in COVID-19. Profiling relied on immunoSEQ multiplex PCR, and the TCRdb table lists in-frame clones only, not all of them. Here the sample spans around 160,000 clones, roughly 83% being singletons. The sequenced material came from PBMCs or T cells enriched from blood (not recorded which). The receptor set was obtained from a woman aged 60 to 75 who had recovered from COVID-19. The CDR3 runs from the conserved cysteine through the conserved F or W. The D gene is left open where the match is weak. Some rows have no size entry. The others give once, few or many, or a class for an expanded clone.

-	TRBV29-1	TRBJ2-5	-	TGCAGCGTTAAAGGGCTGGGAGGCGCAGAGACCCAGTACTTC	CSVKGLGGAETQYF
-	TRBV30	TRBJ1-1	-	TGTGCCTGGAACATTTGGGGGGGGAACACTGAAGCTTTCTTT	CAWNIWGGNTEAFF
-	TRBV30	TRBJ2-5	-	TGTGCCTGGGCCCCCGGGACACTTCAAGAGACCCAGTACTTC	CAWAPGTLQETQYF
once	TRBV5-1	TRBJ2-7	TRBD2	TGCGCCAGCAGCTCAGATAGCGGGGGGAGCTCCTACGAGCAGTACTTC	CASSSDSGGSSYEQYF
-	TRBV28	TRBJ2-3	TRBD1	TGTGCCAGCAGTTTTTCCGGGACAGGGAGCACAGATACGCAGTATTTT	CASSFSGTGSTDTQYF
-	TRBV2	TRBJ2-7	-	TGTGCCAGCAGTGAACAGTACTACGAGCAGTACTTC	CASSEQYYEQYF
-	TRBV7-6	TRBJ2-7	TRBD1	TGTGCCAGCAAGACAGGGTTGGGCGAGCAGTACTTC	CASKTGLGEQYF
-	TRBV27	TRBJ1-4	-	TGTGCCAGCAGTCAGAGACAGACTGAAAAACTGTTTTTT	CASSQRQTEKLFF
-	TRBV5-4	TRBJ1-1	-	TGTGCCAGCAGCTTGATAATGACGGGGAACACTGAAGCTTTCTTT	CASSLIMTGNTEAFF
-	TRBV28	TRBJ1-2	-	TGTGCCAGCAGTTTAAACGGGCTACAGGCGGACTATGGCTACACCTTC	CASSLNGLQADYGYTF
-	TRBV6-1	TRBJ1-2	TRBD1	TGTGCCAGCAGTGAAATGACAGGGTGGGGCTACACCTTC	CASSEMTGWGYTF
-	TRBV21-1	TRBJ1-2	-	TGTGCCAGCAGCAAAATAGAGGGGGCGGATGGCTACACCTTC	CASSKIEGADGYTF
-	TRBV10-3	TRBJ1-4	TRBD1	TGTGCCAGTAGGCCGGGACAGGGGGATGAAAAACTGTTTTTT	CASRPGQGDEKLFF
few	TRBV6-5	TRBJ1-1	-	TGTGCCAGCAGTTACCGGGGGGGAGAAGCTTTCTTT	CASSYRGGEAFF
once	TRBV19	TRBJ2-4	-	TGTGCCAGTAGTAACTACGCTAGTACTATACCCGTAGCCAAAAACATTCAGTACTTC	CASSNYASTIPVAKNIQYF
-	TRBV2	TRBJ2-3	-	TGTGCCAGCGGGGGGATGGCAGATACGCAGTATTTT	CASGGMADTQYF
-	TRBV4-2	TRBJ1-1	TRBD1	TGTGCCAGCAGCCAAGGGGACAGGATGAACACTGAAGCTTTCTTT	CASSQGDRMNTEAFF
-	TRBV2	TRBJ2-1	TRBD2	TGTGCCAGCAGAAGTGGAGCGGGAGGCTACAATGAGCAGTTCTTC	CASRSGAGGYNEQFF
-	TRBV27	TRBJ1-3	TRBD1	TGTGCCAGCAGTTTAAACTACGACAGGGCTGACGGAAACACCATATATTTT	CASSLNYDRADGNTIYF
-	TRBV6-1	TRBJ1-2	-	TGTGCCAGCAGTGAATCCCGGGGGGCAGCCTATGGCTACACCTTC	CASSESRGAAYGYTF
-	TRBV7-2	TRBJ1-2	-	TGTGCCAGCAGCTCCGCAGGACAGCCCAGAGATGGCTACACCTTC	CASSSAGQPRDGYTF
few	TRBV2	TRBJ1-1	TRBD1	TGTGCCAGCGTCGGACAGGGCGCTGAAGCTTTCTTT	CASVGQGAEAFF
-	TRBV6-5	TRBJ1-2	TRBD1	TGTGCCAGCAGTTCACCGGGACAGGGGGTGGGCTACACCTTC	CASSSPGQGVGYTF
-	TRBV4-2	TRBJ1-3	-	TGTGCCAGCAGCCAAGGGCGGGGGAACTCTGGAAACACCATATATTTT	CASSQGRGNSGNTIYF
-	TRBV25-1	TRBJ2-2	-	TGTGCCAGCAGTGAAGTCGTCGGCACCGGGGAGCTGTTTTTT	CASSEVVGTGELFF
-	TRBV4-2	TRBJ2-3	TRBD1	TGTGCCAGCAGCCCCGGGACAGGGGGCCCCATCACAGATACGCAGTATTTT	CASSPGTGGPITDTQYF
-	TRBV23-1	TRBJ1-6	-	TGCGCCAGCAGTCATATGCTCGGGTCTAGCTCCTATAATTCACCCCTCCACTTT	CASSHMLGSSSYNSPLHF
-	TRBV5-4	TRBJ1-5	TRBD1	TGTGCCAGCGGAGGGGGCCTCAATCAGCCCCAGCATTTT	CASGGGLNQPQHF
once	TRBV30	TRBJ1-1	TRBD1	TGTGCCTGGAGAAGAGGAGGGGGCTATACTGAAGCTTTCTTT	CAWRRGGGYTEAFF
once	TRBV3-1/TRBV3-2	TRBJ2-1	-	TGTGCCAGCAGCCTAGGACGGGGTACGTATGAGCAGTTCTTC	CASSLGRGTYEQFF
-	TRBV9	TRBJ2-3	TRBD2	TGTGCCAGCAGCCCCCAGTCTACCGCTAGCGGGGCCAATACGCAGTATTTT	CASSPQSTASGANTQYF
-	TRBV29-1	TRBJ2-7	-	TGCAGCGTTCTGACCAGGGGGGCTGCCTACGAGCAGTACTTC	CSVLTRGAAYEQYF
-	TRBV5-6	TRBJ2-7	TRBD2	TGTGCCAGCAGCCCGTGGGGGGGTGAGCAGTACTTC	CASSPWGGEQYF
-	TRBV19	TRBJ1-2	-	TGTGCCAGTAGTTTCCTCGACAGAACCCATGGCTACACCTTC	CASSFLDRTHGYTF
-	TRBV2	TRBJ1-2	-	TGTGCCAGCAGTGAATCTTGGGACTTTAACTATGGCTACACCTTC	CASSESWDFNYGYTF
-	TRBV29-1	TRBJ2-7	-	TGCAGCGTTCAACAGGGAGTGTACGAGCAGTACTTC	CSVQQGVYEQYF
-	TRBV4-2	TRBJ2-1	-	TGTGCCAGCAGCCAAGATGGTTATGAGGGTTCCTACAATGAGCAGTTCTTC	CASSQDGYEGSYNEQFF
-	TRBV5-4	TRBJ2-3	-	TGTGCCAGCCAGTGGGGCAGCACAGATACGCAGTATTTT	CASQWGSTDTQYF
-	TRBV7-2	TRBJ1-5	TRBD1	TGTGCCAGCAGCGTCTATCCGGGACAGGGGACGCGTCTGCATTTT	CASSVYPGQGTRLHF
-	TRBV30	TRBJ1-4	-	TGTGCCTGGAGTGTAACGGGTACCTTAAACGAGGAAAAACTGTTTTTT	CAWSVTGTLNEEKLFF
-	TRBV5-1	TRBJ2-5	TRBD2	TGCGCCAGCAGCTTGGAACCGGGGGGGCAAGAGACCCAGTACTTC	CASSLEPGGQETQYF
-	TRBV9	TRBJ2-7	TRBD1	TGTGCCAGCAGCGTTGCAGGGGGCGGCTACGAGCAGTACTTC	CASSVAGGGYEQYF